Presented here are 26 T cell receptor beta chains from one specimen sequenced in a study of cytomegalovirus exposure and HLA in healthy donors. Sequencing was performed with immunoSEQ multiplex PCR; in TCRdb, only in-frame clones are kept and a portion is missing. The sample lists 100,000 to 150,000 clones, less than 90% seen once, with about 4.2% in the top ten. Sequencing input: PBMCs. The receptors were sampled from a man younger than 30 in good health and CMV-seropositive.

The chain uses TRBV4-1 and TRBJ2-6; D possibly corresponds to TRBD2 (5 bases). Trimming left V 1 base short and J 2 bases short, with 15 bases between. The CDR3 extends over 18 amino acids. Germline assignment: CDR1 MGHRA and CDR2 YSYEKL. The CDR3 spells CASSQALPGVTGANVLTF. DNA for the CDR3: TGCGCCAGCAGCCAAGCTCTACCCGGGGTGACTGGGGCCAACGTCCTGACTTTC.

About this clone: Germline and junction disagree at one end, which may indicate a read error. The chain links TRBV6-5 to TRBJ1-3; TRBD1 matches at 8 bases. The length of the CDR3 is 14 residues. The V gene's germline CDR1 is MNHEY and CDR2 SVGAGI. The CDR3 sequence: CATSPGWDRPLTDF. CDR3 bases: TGTGCCACCTCACCTGGCTGGGACAGGCCTCTGACGGATTTT.

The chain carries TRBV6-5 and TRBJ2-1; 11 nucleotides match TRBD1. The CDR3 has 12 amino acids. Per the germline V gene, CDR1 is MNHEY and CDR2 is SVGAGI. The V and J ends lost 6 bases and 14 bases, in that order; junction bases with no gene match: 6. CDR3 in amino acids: CASSPPGQGEFF. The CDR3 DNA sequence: TGTGCCAGCAGCCCCCCGGGACAGGGGGAGTTCTTC.

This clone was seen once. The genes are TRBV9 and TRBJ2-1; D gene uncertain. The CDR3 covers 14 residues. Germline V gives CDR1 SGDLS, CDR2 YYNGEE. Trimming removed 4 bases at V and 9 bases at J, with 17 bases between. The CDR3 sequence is CASSPSAVVAEQFF. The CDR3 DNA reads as TGTGCCAGCAGCCCGTCGGCGGTCGTTGCTGAGCAGTTCTTC. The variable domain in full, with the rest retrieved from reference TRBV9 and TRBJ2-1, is DSGVTQTPKHLITATGQRVTLRCSPRSGDLSVYWYQQSLDQGLQFLIQYYNGEERAKGNILERFSAQQFPDLHSELNLSSLELGDSALYFCASSPSAVVAEQFFGPGTRLTVL.

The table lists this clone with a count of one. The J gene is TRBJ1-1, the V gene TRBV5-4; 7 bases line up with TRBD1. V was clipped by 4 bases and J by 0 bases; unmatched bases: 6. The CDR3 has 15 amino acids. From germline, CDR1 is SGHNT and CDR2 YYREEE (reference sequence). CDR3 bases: TGTGCCAGCAGCAAGGGACAGCTTTTGAACACTGAAGCTTTCTTT. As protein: CASSKGQLLNTEAFF.

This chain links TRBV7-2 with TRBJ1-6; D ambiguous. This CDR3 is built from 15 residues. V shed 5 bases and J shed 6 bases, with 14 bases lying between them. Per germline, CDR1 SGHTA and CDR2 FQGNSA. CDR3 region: CASSPRGGFNSPLHF. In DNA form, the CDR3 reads TGTGCCAGCAGCCCTCGGGGTGGATTTAATTCACCCCTCCACTTT.

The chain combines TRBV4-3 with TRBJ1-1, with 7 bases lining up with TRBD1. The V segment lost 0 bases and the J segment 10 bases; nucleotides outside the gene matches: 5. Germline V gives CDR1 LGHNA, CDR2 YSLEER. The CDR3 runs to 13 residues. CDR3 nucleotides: TGCGCCAGCAGCCAAGAGACAGGGCAAGGAGCTTTCTTT. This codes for CASSQETGQGAFF.

The CDR3 loop is CATSRDSQGASYEQYF. The CDR3 DNA reads as TGTGCCACCAGCAGAGATAGCCAGGGGGCTTCCTACGAGCAGTACTTC. The rearrangement joins TRBV15 to TRBJ2-7; the match to TRBD1 covers 8 bases. Losses at the gene ends were 0 bases for V and 1 base for J; bases not matched to a gene: 5. This CDR3 spans 16 amino acids. Germline V gene sequence: CDR1 LNHNV, CDR2 YYDKDF (reference sequence). The full variable domain, with the rest looked up from reference TRBV15 and TRBJ2-7, is DAMVIQNPRYQVTQFGKPVTLSCSQTLNHNVMYWYQQKSSQAPKLLFHYYDKDFNNEADTPDNFQSRRPNTSFCFLDIRSPGLGDTAMYLCATSRDSQGASYEQYFGPGTRLTVT.

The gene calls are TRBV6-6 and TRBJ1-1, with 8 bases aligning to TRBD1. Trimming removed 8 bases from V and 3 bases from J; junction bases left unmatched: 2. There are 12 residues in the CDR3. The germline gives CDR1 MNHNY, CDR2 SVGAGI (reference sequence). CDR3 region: CASQTGDTEAFF. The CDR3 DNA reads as TGTGCCAGCCAGACAGGGGACACTGAAGCTTTCTTT.

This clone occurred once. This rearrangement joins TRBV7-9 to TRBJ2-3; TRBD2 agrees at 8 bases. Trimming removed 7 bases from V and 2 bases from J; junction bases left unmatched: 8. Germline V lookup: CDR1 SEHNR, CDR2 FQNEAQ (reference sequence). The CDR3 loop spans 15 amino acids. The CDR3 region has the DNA TGTGCCAGCACCCTGTCCGGGGGGGTCACAGATACGCAGTATTTT. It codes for CASTLSGGVTDTQYF.

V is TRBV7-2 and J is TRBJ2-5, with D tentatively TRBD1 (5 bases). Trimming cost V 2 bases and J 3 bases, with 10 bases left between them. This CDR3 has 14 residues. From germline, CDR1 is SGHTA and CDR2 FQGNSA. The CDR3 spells CASSLLAREETQYF. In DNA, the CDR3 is TGTGCCAGCAGCTTACTGGCCAGGGAAGAGACCCAGTACTTC.

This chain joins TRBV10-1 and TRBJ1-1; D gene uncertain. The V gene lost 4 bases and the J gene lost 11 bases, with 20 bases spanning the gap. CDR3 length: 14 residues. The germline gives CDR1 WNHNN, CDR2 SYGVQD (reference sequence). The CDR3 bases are TGCGCCAGCAGTGTCTCGGCGGGATCCCAGGTGGCTTTCTTT. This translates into CASSVSAGSQVAFF.

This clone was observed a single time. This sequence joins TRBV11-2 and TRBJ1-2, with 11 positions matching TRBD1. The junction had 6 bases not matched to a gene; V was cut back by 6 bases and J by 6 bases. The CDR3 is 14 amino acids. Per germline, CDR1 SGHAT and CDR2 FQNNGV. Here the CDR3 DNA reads TGTGCCAGCAGGTGGACAGGGGGCGTCCATGGCTACACCTTC. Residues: CASRWTGGVHGYTF.

CDR3 residues: CASSLPTGDSYGYTF. CDR3 bases: TGTGCCAGCAGCTTACCGACAGGAGATTCCTATGGCTACACCTTC. This sequence joins TRBV7-9 and TRBJ1-2; D is perhaps TRBD1 (6 bases). Germline V CDR1 and CDR2: SEHNR, FQNEAQ (reference sequence). Trimming pared 2 bases from V and 4 bases from J, leaving 14 bases between. The CDR3 runs 15 residues.

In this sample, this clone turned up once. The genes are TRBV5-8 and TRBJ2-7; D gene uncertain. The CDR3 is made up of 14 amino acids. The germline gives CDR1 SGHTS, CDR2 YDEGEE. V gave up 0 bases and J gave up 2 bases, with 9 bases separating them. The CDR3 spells CASSLAWQTYEQYF. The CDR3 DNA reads TGTGCCAGCAGCTTGGCCTGGCAGACCTACGAGCAGTACTTC.

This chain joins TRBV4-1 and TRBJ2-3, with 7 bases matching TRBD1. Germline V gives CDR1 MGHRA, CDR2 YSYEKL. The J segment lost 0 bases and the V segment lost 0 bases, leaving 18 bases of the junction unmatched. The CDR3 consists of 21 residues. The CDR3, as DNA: TGCGCCAGCAGCCAAGATCGGGGACAGATAACCGAATTCACTAGCACAGATACGCAGTATTTT. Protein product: CASSQDRGQITEFTSTDTQYF.

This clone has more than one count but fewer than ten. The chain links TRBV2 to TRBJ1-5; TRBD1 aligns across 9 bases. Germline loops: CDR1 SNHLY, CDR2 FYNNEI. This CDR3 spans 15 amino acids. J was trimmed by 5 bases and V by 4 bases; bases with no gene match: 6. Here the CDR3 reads CASSVRDRVDQPQHF. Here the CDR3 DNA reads TGTGCCAGCAGTGTCCGGGACAGGGTCGATCAGCCCCAGCATTTT.

CDR3 amino acids: CASRFSSGTGVNYGYTF. The CDR3 DNA reads as TGTGCCAGCCGATTCTCGTCCGGGACAGGGGTGAACTATGGCTACACCTTC. V is TRBV10-3 and J is TRBJ1-2; TRBD1 agrees at 10 bases. Per the germline V gene, CDR1 is ENHRY and CDR2 is SYGVKD. This CDR3 is built from 17 residues. V lost 10 bases to trimming and J lost 2 bases; unmatched junction nucleotides: 16.

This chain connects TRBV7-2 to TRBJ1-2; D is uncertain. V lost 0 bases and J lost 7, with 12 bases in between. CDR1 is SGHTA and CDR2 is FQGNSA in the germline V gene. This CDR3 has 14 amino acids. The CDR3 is CASSLAALGAGYTF. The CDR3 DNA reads TGTGCCAGCAGCTTAGCGGCCCTGGGAGCTGGCTACACCTTC.

The CDR3 DNA reads TGCGCCAGCAGCCAAGATGGGGCGGGGGCTAATGAAAAACTGTTTTTT. Amino acid sequence: CASSQDGAGANEKLFF. The gene calls are TRBV4-1 and TRBJ1-4; D is perhaps TRBD1 (5 bases). The CDR3 is made up of 16 amino acids. Trimming took off 0 bases at V and 3 bases at J, with 11 bases between the two ends. CDR1 MGHRA and CDR2 YSYEKL come from the germline V gene.

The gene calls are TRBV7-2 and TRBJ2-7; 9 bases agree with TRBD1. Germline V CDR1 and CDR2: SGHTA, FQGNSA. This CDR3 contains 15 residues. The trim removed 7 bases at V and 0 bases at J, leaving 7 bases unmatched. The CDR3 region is CASTFSGQGSYEQYF. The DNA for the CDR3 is TGTGCCAGCACGTTCTCGGGACAGGGCTCCTACGAGCAGTACTTC.

The CDR3 is CASSSSAGYTF. Here the CDR3 DNA reads TGCGCCAGCAGCTCTTCAGCGGGCTACACCTTC. V usage is TRBV5-1 and J usage is TRBJ1-2; D gene ambiguous. V lost 3 bases and J 8 bases, leaving 8 bases between the germline ends. Germline lookup yields CDR1 SGHRS and CDR2 YFSETQ. The CDR3 extends over 11 amino acids.

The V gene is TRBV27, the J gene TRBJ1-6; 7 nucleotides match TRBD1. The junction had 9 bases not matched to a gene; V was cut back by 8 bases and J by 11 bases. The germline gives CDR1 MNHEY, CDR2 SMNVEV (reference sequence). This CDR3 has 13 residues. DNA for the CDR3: TGTGCCAGCTCACGACAGGGTTCTGCACCCCTCCACTTT. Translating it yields CASSRQGSAPLHF.

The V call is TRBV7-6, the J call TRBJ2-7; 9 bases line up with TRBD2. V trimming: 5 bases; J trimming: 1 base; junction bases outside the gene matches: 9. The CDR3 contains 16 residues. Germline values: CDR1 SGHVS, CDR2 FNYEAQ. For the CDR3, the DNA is TGTGCCAGCAGCCTTGGTTCTAGCGGGGAGTCCTACGAGCAGTACTTC. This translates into CASSLGSSGESYEQYF.

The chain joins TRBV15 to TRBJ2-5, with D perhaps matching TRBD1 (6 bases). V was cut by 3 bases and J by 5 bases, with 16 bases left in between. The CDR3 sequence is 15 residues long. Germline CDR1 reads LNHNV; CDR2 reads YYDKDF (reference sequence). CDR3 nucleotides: TGTGCCACCAGCAGGACGAGGACAGTCCGGGAGACCCAGTACTTC. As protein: CATSRTRTVRETQYF.

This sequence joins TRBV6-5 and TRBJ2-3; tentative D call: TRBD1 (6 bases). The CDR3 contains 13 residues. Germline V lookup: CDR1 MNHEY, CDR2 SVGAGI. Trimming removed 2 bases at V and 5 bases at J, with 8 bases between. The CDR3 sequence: CASSYGTRDTQYF. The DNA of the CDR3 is TGTGCCAGCAGTTACGGGACACGAGATACGCAGTATTTT.